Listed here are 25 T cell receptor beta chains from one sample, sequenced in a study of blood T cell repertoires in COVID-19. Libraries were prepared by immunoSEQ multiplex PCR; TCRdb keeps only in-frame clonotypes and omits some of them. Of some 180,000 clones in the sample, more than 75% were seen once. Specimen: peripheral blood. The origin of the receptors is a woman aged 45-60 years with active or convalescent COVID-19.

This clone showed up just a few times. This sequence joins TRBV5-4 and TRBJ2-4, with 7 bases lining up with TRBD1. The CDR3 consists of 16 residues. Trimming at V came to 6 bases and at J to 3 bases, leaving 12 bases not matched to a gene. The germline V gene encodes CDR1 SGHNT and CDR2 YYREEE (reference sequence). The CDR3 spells CASTPGTDPVKNIQYF. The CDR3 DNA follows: TGTGCCAGCACCCCTGGGACAGATCCGGTCAAAAACATTCAGTACTTC.

CDR3 in amino acids: CASSFSGGYADTQYF. DNA of the CDR3: TGTGCCAGCAGCTTCAGCGGGGGGTACGCAGATACGCAGTATTTT. The chain joins TRBV2 to TRBJ2-3; 9 nucleotides line up with TRBD2. Germline CDR1 SNHLY, CDR2 FYNNEI. Trimming cost V 6 bases and J 4 bases; bases outside gene matches: 8. This CDR3 is built from 15 residues.

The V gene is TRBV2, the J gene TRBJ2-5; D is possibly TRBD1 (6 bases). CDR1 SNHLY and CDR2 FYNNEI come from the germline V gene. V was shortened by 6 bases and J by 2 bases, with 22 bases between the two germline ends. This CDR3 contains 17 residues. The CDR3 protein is CASRFGVGTPIQETQYF. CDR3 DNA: TGTGCCAGCAGATTCGGGGTTGGGACACCCATACAAGAGACCCAGTACTTC. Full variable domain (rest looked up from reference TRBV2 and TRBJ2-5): EPEVTQTPSHQVTQMGQEVILRCVPISNHLYFYWYRQILGQKVEFLVSFYNNEISEKSEIFDDQFSVERPDGSNFTLKIRSTKLEDSAMYFCASRFGVGTPIQETQYFGPGTRLLVL.

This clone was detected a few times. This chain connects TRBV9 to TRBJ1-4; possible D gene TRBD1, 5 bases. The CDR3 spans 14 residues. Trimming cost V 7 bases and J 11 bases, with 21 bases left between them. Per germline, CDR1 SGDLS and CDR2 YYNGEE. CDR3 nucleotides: TGTGCCAGCTCTCCGACCGGGACCGGAGGGAAACTGTTTTTT. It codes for CASSPTGTGGKLFF.

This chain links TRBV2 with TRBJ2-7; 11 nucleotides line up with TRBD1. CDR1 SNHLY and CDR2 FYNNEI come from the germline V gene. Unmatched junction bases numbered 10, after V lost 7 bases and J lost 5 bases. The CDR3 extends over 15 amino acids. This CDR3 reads CASTIRTGGPDEQYF. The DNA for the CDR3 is TGTGCCAGCACGATTAGGACAGGGGGCCCTGACGAGCAGTACTTC.

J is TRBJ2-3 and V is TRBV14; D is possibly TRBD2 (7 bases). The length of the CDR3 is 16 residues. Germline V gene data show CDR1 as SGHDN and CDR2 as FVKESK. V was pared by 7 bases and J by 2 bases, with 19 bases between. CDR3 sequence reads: CASTVGGGADTDTQYF. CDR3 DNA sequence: TGTGCCAGCACCGTCGGTGGGGGGGCTGACACAGATACGCAGTATTTT.

This CDR3 is CASSSGTRSNEQYF. DNA for the CDR3: TGTGCCAGCAGCTCTGGGACTAGAAGTAACGAGCAGTACTTC. V is TRBV13 and J is TRBJ2-7, with 8 bases lining up with TRBD2. V lost 4 bases and J lost 5; bases outside the gene matches: 7. The CDR3 extends over 14 amino acids. Germline lookup yields CDR1 PRHDT and CDR2 FYEKMQ (reference sequence).

This CDR3 is CASSTWDRGNNYGYTF. CDR3 coding DNA: TGTGCCAGCAGCACCTGGGACAGGGGGAATAACTATGGCTACACCTTC. This chain links TRBV21-1 with TRBJ1-2; the table's TRBD1 call for D was not verified on the DNA. TRBV21-1 is reported as a pseudogene. This CDR3 has 16 amino acids.

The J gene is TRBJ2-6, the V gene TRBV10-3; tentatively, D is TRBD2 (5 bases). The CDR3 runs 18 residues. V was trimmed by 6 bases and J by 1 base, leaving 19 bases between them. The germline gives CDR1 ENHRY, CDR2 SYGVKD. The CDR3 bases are TGTGCCATCAGCCGCTCGGGCCCGAGGGAATCTGGGGCCAACGTCCTGACTTTC. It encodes CAISRSGPRESGANVLTF.

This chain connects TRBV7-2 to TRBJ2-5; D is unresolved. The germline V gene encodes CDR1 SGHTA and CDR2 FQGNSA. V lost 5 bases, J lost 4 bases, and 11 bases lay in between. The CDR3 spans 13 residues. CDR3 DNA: TGTGCCAGCAGCGGCGACTCCGGAGAGACCCAGTACTTC. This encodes CASSGDSGETQYF. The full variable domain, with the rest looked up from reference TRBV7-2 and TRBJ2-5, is GAGVSQSPSNKVTEKGKDVELRCDPISGHTALYWYRQSLGQGLEFLIYFQGNSAPDKSGLPSDRFSAERTGGSVSTLTIQRTQQEDSAVYLCASSGDSGETQYFGPGTRLLVL.

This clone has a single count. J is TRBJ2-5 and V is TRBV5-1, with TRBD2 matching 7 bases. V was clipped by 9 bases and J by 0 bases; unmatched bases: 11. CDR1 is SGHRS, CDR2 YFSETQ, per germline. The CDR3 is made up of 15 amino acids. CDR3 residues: CATRPGLRYQETQYF. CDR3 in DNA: TGCGCCACCAGACCGGGACTACGTTACCAAGAGACCCAGTACTTC.

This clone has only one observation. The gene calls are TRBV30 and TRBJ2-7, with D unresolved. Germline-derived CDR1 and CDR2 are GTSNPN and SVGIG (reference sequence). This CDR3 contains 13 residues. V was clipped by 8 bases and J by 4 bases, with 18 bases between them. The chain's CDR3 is CAAAWRAIYEQYF. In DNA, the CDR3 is TGTGCCGCGGCCTGGAGAGCAATTTACGAGCAGTACTTC.

The CDR3 loop reads CASSSLQGTNEKLFF. CDR3 sequence (DNA): TGTGCCAGCAGCTCATTACAGGGAACTAATGAAAAACTGTTTTTT. The V call is TRBV7-9, the J call TRBJ1-4, with D possibly matching TRBD1 (6 bases). The germline V gene encodes CDR1 SEHNR and CDR2 FQNEAQ (reference sequence). The CDR3 spans 15 residues. Trimming removed 4 bases from V and 1 base from J, with 10 bases in between.

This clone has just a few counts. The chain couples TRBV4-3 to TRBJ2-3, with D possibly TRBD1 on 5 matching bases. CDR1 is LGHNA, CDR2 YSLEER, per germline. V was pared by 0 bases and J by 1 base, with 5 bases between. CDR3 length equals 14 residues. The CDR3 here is CASSQDRGTDTQYF. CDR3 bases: TGCGCCAGCAGCCAAGACAGGGGCACAGATACGCAGTATTTT.

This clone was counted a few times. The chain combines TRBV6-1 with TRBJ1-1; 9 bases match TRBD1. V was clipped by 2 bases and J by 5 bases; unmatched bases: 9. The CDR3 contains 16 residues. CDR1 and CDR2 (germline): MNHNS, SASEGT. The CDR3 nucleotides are TGTGCCAGCAGTGAATTTTTTCCGGGACAGGGAACTGAAGCTTTCTTT. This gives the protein CASSEFFPGQGTEAFF.

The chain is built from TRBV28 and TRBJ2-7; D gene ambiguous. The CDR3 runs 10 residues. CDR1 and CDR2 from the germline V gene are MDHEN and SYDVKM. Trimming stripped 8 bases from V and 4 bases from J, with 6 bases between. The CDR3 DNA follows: TGTGCCAGCGCCCGGTACGAGCAGTACTTC. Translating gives CASARYEQYF.

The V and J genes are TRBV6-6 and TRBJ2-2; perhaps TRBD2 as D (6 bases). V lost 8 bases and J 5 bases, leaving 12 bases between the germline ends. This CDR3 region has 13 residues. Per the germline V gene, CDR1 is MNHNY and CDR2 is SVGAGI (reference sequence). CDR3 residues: CASGVAETGELFF. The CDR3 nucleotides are TGTGCCAGCGGGGTAGCGGAGACCGGGGAGCTGTTTTTT.

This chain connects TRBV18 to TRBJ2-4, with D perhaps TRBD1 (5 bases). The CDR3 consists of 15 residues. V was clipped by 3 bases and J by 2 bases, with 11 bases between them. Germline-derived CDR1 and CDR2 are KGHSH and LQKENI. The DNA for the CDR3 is TGTGCCAGCTCACCTTCCCAGGGTACCAAAAACATTCAGTACTTC. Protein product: CASSPSQGTKNIQYF.

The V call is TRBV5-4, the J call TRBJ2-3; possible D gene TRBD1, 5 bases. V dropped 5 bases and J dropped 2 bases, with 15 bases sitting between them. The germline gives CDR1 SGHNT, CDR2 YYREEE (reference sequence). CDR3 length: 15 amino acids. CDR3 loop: CASSLERGPTDTQYF. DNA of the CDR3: TGTGCCAGCAGTTTAGAAAGGGGTCCCACAGATACGCAGTATTTT.

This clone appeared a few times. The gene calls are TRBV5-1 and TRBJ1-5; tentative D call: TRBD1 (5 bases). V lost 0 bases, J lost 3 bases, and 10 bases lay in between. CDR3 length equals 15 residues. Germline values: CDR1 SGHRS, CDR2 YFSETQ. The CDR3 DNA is TGCGCCAGCAGCTTGGCAGGGATGTTCAATCAGCCCCAGCATTTT. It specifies CASSLAGMFNQPQHF.

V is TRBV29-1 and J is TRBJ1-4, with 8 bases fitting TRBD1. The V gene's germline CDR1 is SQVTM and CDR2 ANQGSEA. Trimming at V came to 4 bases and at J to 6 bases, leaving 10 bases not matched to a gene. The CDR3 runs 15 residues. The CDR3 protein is CSVVVQGTGHEKLFF. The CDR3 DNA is TGCAGCGTTGTAGTTCAAGGGACAGGACATGAAAAACTGTTTTTT.

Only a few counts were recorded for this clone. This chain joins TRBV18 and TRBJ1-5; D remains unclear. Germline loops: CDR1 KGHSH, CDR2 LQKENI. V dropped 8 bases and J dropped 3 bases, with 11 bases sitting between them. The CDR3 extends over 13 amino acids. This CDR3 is CASGDGVNQPQHF. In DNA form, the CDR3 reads TGTGCCAGCGGCGACGGGGTCAATCAGCCCCAGCATTTT.

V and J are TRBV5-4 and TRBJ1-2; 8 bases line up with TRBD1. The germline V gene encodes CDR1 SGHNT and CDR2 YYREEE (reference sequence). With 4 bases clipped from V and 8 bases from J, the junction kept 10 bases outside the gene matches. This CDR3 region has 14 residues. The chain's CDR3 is CASSPDRAKRGYTF. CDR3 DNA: TGTGCCAGCAGCCCGGACAGGGCCAAGAGGGGCTACACCTTC.

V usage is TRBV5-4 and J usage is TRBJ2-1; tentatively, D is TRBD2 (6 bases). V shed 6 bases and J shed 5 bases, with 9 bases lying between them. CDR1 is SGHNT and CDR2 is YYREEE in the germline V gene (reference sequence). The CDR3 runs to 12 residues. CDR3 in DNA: TGTGCCAGCAACGGAGGGGACAATGAGCAGTTCTTC. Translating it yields CASNGGDNEQFF.

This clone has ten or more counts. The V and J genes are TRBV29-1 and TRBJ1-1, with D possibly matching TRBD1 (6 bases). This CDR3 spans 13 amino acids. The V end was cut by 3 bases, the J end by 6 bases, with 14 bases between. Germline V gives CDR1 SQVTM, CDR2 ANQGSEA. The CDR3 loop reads CSVEWQGLAEAFF. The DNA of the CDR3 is TGCAGCGTTGAGTGGCAGGGGCTCGCTGAAGCTTTCTTT.